This note documents a single TCR beta chain sequence. The entry originates in a study of blood T cell repertoires in COVID-19. Background on the study: In each case, the material was cDNA or gDNA derived from T cells, B-cell-depleted T cells, or PBMCs.

The CDR3 sequence is 15 residues long. Germline V gene lookup returns CDR1 KGHSH and CDR2 LQKENI. J was trimmed by 4 bases and V by 0 bases; bases with no gene match: 5. The authors' processing: Amplifying reference gene primers gave estimates of nucleated cell counts. Profiling relied on immunoSEQ multiplex PCR, and the TCRdb table lists in-frame clones only, not all of them. The V and J calls and clone size come from that table; D and trimming were worked out from the DNA. The sample records about 300,000 clones, around 86% being singletons. The clonotype originates from a woman between 45 and 65 years old with acute or convalescent COVID-19. Specimen: peripheral blood. The V call is TRBV18, the J call TRBJ2-5, with 7 bases aligning to TRBD1. The CDR3 sequence is CASSPPTGRRETQYF. The CDR3 bases are TGTGCCAGCTCACCACCGACAGGGCGGAGAGAGACCCAGTACTTC.